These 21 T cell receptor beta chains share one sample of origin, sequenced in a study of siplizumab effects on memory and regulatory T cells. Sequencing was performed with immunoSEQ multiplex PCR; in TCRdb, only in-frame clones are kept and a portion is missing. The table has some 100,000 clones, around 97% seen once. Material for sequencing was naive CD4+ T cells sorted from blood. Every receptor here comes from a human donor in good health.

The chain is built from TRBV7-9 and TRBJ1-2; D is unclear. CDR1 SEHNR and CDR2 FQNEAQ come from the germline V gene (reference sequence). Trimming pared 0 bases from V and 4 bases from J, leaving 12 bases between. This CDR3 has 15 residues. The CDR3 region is CASSLARQLPYGYTF. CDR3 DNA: TGTGCCAGCAGCTTAGCGCGGCAGTTACCCTATGGCTACACCTTC.

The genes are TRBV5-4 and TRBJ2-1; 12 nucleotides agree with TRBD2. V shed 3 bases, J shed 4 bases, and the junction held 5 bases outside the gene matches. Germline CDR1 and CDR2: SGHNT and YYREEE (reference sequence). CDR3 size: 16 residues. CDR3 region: CASSSPSGGAYNEQFF. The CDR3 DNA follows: TGTGCCAGCAGCTCCCCTAGCGGGGGGGCTTACAATGAGCAGTTCTTC.

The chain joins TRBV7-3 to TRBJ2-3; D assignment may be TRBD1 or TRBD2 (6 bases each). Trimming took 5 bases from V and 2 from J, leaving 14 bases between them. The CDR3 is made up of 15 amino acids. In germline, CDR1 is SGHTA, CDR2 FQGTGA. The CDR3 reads CASSHEGGPTDTQYF. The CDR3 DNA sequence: TGTGCCAGCAGCCATGAGGGGGGACCCACAGATACGCAGTATTTT.

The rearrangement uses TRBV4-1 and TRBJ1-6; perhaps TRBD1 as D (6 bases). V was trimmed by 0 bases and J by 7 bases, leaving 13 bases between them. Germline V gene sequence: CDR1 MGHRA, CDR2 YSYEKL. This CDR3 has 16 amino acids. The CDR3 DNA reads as TGCGCCAGCAGCCAAGATGGGGGGGCAGGGAATTCACCCCTCCACTTT. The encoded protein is CASSQDGGAGNSPLHF.

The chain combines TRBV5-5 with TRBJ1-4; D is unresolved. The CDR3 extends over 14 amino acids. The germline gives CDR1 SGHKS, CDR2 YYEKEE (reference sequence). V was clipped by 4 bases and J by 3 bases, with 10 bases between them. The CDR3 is CASSARGANEKLFF. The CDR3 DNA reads TGTGCCAGCAGCGCGCGTGGGGCTAATGAAAAACTGTTTTTT.

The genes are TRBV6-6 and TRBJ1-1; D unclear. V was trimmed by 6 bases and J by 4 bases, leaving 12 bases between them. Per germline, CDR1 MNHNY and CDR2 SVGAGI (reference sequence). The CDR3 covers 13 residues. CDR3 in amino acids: CASSPTRPTEAFF. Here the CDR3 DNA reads TGTGCCAGCAGCCCGACAAGGCCCACTGAAGCTTTCTTT.

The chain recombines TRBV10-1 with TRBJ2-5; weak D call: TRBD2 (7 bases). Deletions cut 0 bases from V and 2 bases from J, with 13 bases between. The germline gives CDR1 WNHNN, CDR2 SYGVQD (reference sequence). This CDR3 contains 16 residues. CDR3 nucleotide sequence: TGCGCCAGCAGTGAGTCGGCGGGGGCAACTCAAGAGACCCAGTACTTC. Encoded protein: CASSESAGATQETQYF.

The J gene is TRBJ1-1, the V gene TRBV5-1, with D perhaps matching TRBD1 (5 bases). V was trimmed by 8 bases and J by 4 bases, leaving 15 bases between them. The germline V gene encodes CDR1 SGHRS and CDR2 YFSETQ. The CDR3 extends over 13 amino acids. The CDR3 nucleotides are TGCGCCAGTTGTGGGGCGCAGGGCACTGAAGCTTTCTTT. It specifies CASCGAQGTEAFF. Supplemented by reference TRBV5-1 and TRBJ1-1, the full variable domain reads KAGVTQTPRYLIKTRGQQVTLSCSPISGHRSVSWYQQTPGQGLQFLFEYFSETQRNKGNFPGRFSGRQFSNSRSEMNVSTLELGDSALYLCASCGAQGTEAFFGQGTRLTVV.

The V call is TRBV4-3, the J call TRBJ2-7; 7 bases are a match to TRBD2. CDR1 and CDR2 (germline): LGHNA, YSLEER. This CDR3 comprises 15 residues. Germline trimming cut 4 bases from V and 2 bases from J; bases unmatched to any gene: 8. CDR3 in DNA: TGCGCCAGCAGCCCCGACACGGGAGGCACCTACGAGCAGTACTTC. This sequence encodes CASSPDTGGTYEQYF.

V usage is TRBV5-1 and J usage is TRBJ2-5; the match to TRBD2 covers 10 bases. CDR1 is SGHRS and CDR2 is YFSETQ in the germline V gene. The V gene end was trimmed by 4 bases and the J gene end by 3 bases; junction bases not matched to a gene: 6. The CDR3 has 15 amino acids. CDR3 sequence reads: CASSLGLALEETQYF. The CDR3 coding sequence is TGCGCCAGCAGCCTGGGACTAGCGCTCGAAGAGACCCAGTACTTC.

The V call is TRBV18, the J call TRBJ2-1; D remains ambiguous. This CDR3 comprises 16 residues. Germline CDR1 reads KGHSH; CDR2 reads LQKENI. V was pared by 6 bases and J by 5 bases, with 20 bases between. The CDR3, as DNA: TGTGCCAGCTCCTTATCCAGCCAGGTCATAAACAATGAGCAGTTCTTC. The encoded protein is CASSLSSQVINNEQFF.

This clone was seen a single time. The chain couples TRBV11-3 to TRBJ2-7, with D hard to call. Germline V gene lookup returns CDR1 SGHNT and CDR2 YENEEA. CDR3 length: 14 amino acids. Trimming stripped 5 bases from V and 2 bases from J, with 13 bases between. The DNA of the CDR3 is TGTGCCAGCAGCACACCCCGGACCGCCTACGAGCAGTACTTC. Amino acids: CASSTPRTAYEQYF.

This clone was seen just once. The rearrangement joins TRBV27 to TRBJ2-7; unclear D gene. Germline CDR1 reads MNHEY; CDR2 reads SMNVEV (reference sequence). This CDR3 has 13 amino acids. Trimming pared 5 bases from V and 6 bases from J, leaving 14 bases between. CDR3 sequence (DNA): TGTGCCAGCAGTCCGGCGGTCGTGGGCGAGCAGTACTTC. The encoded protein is CASSPAVVGEQYF.

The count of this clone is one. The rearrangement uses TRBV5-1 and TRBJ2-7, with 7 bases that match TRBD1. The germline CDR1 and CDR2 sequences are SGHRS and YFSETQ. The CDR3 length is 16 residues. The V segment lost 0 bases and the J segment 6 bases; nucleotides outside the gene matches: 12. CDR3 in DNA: TGCGCCAGCAGCTTGGGGACACAGGGGCTCCGCGCCGAGCAGTACTTC. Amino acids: CASSLGTQGLRAEQYF. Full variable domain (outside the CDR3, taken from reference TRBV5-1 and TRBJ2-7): KAGVTQTPRYLIKTRGQQVTLSCSPISGHRSVSWYQQTPGQGLQFLFEYFSETQRNKGNFPGRFSGRQFSNSRSEMNVSTLELGDSALYLCASSLGTQGLRAEQYFGPGTRLTVT.

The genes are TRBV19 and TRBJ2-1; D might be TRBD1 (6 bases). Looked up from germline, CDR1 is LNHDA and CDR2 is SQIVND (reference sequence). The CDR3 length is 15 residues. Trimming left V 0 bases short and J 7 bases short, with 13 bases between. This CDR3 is CASSIDQGSFNEQFF. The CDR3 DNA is TGTGCCAGTAGTATAGACCAGGGGTCTTTTAATGAGCAGTTCTTC.

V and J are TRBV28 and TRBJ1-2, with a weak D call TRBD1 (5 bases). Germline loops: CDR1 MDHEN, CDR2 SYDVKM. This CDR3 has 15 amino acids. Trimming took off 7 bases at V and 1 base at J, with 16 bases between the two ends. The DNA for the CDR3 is TGTGCCAGCACCGCGACCCCGGACAATAACTATGGCTACACCTTC. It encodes CASTATPDNNYGYTF.

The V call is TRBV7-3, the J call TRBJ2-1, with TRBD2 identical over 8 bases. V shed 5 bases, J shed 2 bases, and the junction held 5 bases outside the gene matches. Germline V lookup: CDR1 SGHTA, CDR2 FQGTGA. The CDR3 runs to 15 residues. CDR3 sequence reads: CASSPSRGAYNEQFF. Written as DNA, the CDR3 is TGTGCCAGCAGCCCTTCGCGGGGGGCCTACAATGAGCAGTTCTTC.

The chain's CDR3 is CASSLEWGAANNQPQHF. In DNA, the CDR3 is TGTGCCAGCAGCTTAGAGTGGGGGGCCGCTAACAATCAGCCCCAGCATTTT. The V gene is TRBV7-8, the J gene TRBJ1-5; possible D gene TRBD1, 6 bases. Per germline, CDR1 SGHVS and CDR2 FQNEAQ. The germline V and J ends were trimmed by 1 base and 3 bases, with 16 bases remaining between them. The CDR3 has 17 amino acids.

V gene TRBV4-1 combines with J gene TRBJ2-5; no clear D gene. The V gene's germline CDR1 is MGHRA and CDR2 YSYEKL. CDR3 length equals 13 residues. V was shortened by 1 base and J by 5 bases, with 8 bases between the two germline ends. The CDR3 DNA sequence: TGCGCCAGCAGCCAAGCCGTTAGGGAGACCCAGTACTTC. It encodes CASSQAVRETQYF.

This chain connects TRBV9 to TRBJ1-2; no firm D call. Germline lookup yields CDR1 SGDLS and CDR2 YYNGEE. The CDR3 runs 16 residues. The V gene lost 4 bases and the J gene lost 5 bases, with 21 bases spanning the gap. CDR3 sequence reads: CASSPAFTRTQYGYTF. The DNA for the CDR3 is TGTGCCAGCAGCCCCGCCTTTACACGTACTCAGTATGGCTACACCTTC.

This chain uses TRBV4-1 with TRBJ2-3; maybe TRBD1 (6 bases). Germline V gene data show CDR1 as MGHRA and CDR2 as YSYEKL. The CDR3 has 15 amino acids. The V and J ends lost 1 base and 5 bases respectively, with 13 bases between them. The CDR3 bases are TGCGCCAGCAGCCAAGCCAATGGGGGCCTAGATACGCAGTATTTT. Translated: CASSQANGGLDTQYF.